The 15 T cell receptor beta chains below come from one sample, sequenced in a study of OX40 agonist ivuxolimab in advanced cancers. TCRdb keeps only in-frame clones here, not all; method: immunoSEQ multiplex PCR. The profile shows roughly 58,000 clones, roughly 84% of them singletons. Source: CD4+ or CD8+ T cells sorted from blood, taken in a trial of the OX40 agonist ivuxolimab. These receptor sequences come from an adult with an advanced solid tumor such as melanoma, head and neck, liver or kidney cancer.

The count of this clone is one. This rearrangement joins TRBV6-6 to TRBJ2-7; 7 bases map to TRBD1. The CDR3 is made up of 13 amino acids. The trim removed 0 bases at V and 4 bases at J, leaving 0 bases unmatched. Germline CDR1 MNHNY, CDR2 SVGAGI (reference sequence). CDR3 protein: CASSYSTGYEQYF. The CDR3 DNA reads as TGTGCCAGCAGTTACTCGACAGGGTACGAGCAGTACTTC.

CDR3 region: CASSLSLLNTEAFF. Written as DNA, the CDR3 is TGTGCCAGCAGCTTAAGCCTTTTGAACACTGAAGCTTTCTTT. The chain links TRBV7-2 to TRBJ1-1; D call uncertain. Trimming shortened V by 2 bases and J by 0 bases, and 7 bases separated the two germline ends. From germline, CDR1 is SGHTA and CDR2 FQGNSA. This CDR3 region has 14 residues.

The chain is built from TRBV14 and TRBJ2-5; TRBD2 agrees at 10 bases. CDR3 size: 17 residues. With 3 bases clipped from V and 5 bases from J, the junction kept 12 bases outside the gene matches. Germline-derived CDR1 and CDR2 are SGHDN and FVKESK. The CDR3 protein is CASSQEGLARPSETQYF. The CDR3, as DNA: TGTGCCAGCAGCCAGGAGGGACTAGCGCGCCCCTCCGAGACCCAGTACTTC.

The chain uses TRBV28 and TRBJ2-5; 9 bases agree with TRBD2. CDR3 length: 16 amino acids. Unmatched junction bases numbered 12, after V lost 6 bases and J lost 4 bases. Germline V CDR1 and CDR2: MDHEN, SYDVKM. CDR3: CASSPPGLAPGETQYF. CDR3 nucleotide sequence: TGTGCCAGCAGCCCTCCGGGACTAGCCCCGGGAGAGACCCAGTACTTC. Based on the CDR3 plus reference TRBV28 and TRBJ2-5, the full variable domain is DVKVTQSSRYLVKRTGEKVFLECVQDMDHENMFWYRQDPGLGLRLIYFSYDVKMKEKGDIPEGYSVSREKKERFSLILESASTNQTSMYLCASSPPGLAPGETQYFGPGTRLLVL.

The V call is TRBV6-6, the J call TRBJ2-4; D is possibly TRBD2 (5 bases). V lost 6 bases and J lost 1, with 13 bases in between. CDR1 is MNHNY, CDR2 SVGAGI, per germline (reference sequence). The CDR3 totals 15 residues. CDR3 loop: CASSREGLAKNIQYF. The DNA of the CDR3 is TGTGCCAGCAGCCGAGAGGGTTTGGCCAAAAACATTCAGTACTTC.

The chain joins TRBV10-3 to TRBJ1-4; D gene unclear. Germline CDR1 is ENHRY and CDR2 is SYGVKD. This CDR3 comprises 12 residues. The ends were cut back, 6 bases at V and 0 bases at J, with 2 bases in the middle. In nucleotides, the CDR3 is TGTGCCATCAGCGCAACTAATGAAAAACTGTTTTTT. This codes for CAISATNEKLFF.

V and J are TRBV9 and TRBJ1-3; perhaps TRBD1 as D (6 bases). The CDR3 runs 15 residues. Between the trimmed V and J ends, which lost 4 bases and 3 bases, there was a span of 14 bases. From germline, CDR1 is SGDLS and CDR2 YYNGEE. The CDR3 region has the DNA TGTGCCAGCAGCCCCGGGACAATAAGTGGAAACACCATATATTTT. Protein sequence: CASSPGTISGNTIYF. The variable domain in full, with the rest retrieved from reference TRBV9 and TRBJ1-3, is DSGVTQTPKHLITATGQRVTLRCSPRSGDLSVYWYQQSLDQGLQFLIQYYNGEERAKGNILERFSAQQFPDLHSELNLSSLELGDSALYFCASSPGTISGNTIYFGEGSWLTVV.

The rearrangement links TRBV7-2 to TRBJ2-4; 7 nucleotides agree with TRBD1. The germline V gene has CDR1 SGHTA and CDR2 FQGNSA. The CDR3 has 14 amino acids. Trimming took 1 base from V and 6 from J; bases not matched to a gene: 3. In DNA form, the CDR3 reads TGTGCCAGCAGCTTAGACCAGGGGGTAAACATTCAGTACTTC. It codes for CASSLDQGVNIQYF.

This chain connects TRBV7-8 to TRBJ1-1; no clear D gene. Trimming stripped 1 base from V and 1 base from J, with 7 bases between. Looked up from germline, CDR1 is SGHVS and CDR2 is FQNEAQ. The CDR3 is 14 amino acids. CDR3 nucleotides: TGTGCCAGCAGCTTAGGGCAGGAGAACACTGAAGCTTTCTTT. It is translated as CASSLGQENTEAFF.

This clone was counted between two and nine times. CDR3 DNA: TGTGCCAGCTCACCATCCCAGCTAAGGAACACAGATACGCAGTATTTT. It translates to CASSPSQLRNTDTQYF. The chain is built from TRBV18 and TRBJ2-3; the D is unclear. The CDR3 runs to 16 residues. Germline lookup yields CDR1 KGHSH and CDR2 LQKENI. Trimming cost V 2 bases and J 2 bases, with 14 bases left between them.

The chain combines TRBV2 with TRBJ1-5; tentative D call: TRBD1 (6 bases). CDR3 length: 14 residues. The germline CDR1 and CDR2 sequences are SNHLY and FYNNEI. Trimming stripped 6 bases from V and 1 base from J, with 10 bases between. The CDR3 DNA sequence: TGTGCCAGCAGCCTACAGGGAAGCAATCAGCCCCAGCATTTT. Amino acid sequence: CASSLQGSNQPQHF.

This chain joins TRBV11-2 and TRBJ2-5; 13 bases are a match to TRBD2. The CDR3 length is 17 residues. CDR1 is SGHAT and CDR2 is FQNNGV in the germline V gene. J lost 5 bases, V lost 6 bases, and 12 bases had no gene match. Written as DNA, the CDR3 is TGTGCCAGCAGTCCGGGACTAGCGGGATCCCTGGGTGAGACCCAGTACTTC. Translated: CASSPGLAGSLGETQYF.

The V gene is TRBV7-9, the J gene TRBJ2-3; a weak D match, TRBD2 (6 bases). Trimming stripped 3 bases from V and 2 bases from J, with 12 bases between. The CDR3 is 15 residues long. Germline V gene lookup returns CDR1 SEHNR and CDR2 FQNEAQ (reference sequence). CDR3: CASSFPSEPTDTQYF. CDR3 DNA sequence: TGTGCCAGCAGCTTCCCTAGCGAGCCCACAGATACGCAGTATTTT.

V usage is TRBV7-2 and J usage is TRBJ2-1, with 7 positions matching TRBD2. This CDR3 is 15 amino acids long. Per the germline V gene, CDR1 is SGHTA and CDR2 is FQGNSA. The V and J ends lost 6 bases and 4 bases, in that order; junction bases with no gene match: 9. CDR3 DNA sequence: TGTGCCAGCAGTTACACACCGGGGGGATACAATGAGCAGTTCTTC. It specifies CASSYTPGGYNEQFF.

The chain recombines TRBV19 with TRBJ1-5; no definite D call. The CDR3 is made up of 16 amino acids. In germline, CDR1 is LNHDA, CDR2 SQIVND (reference sequence). The V end lost 6 bases, the J end lost 0 bases, and 15 bases lay between the germline ends. The CDR3 sequence is CASRPQAFSSNQPQHF. The CDR3 DNA sequence: TGTGCCAGTAGACCGCAGGCCTTCAGTAGCAATCAGCCCCAGCATTTT.